These 5 T cell receptor beta chains were all obtained from the same sample, sequenced in a study of early T cells in non-severe SARS-CoV-2 infection. One entry per CDR3 protein, called by TCRdb with MiXCR from the 5' RACE reads. The repertoire holds tens of thousands of distinct CDR3 sequences, with about 4% as singletons. What was sequenced was whole blood. All receptors come from an adult who was a healthcare worker with PCR-confirmed SARS-CoV-2 infection or an uninfected control (not recorded which).

This clonotype has a handful of counts. The chain uses TRBV4-1 and TRBJ2-1; no reliable D call. Germline CDR1 is MGHRA and CDR2 is YSYEKL. This CDR3 region has 11 residues. The V gene lost 4 bases and the J gene lost 9 bases, with 7 bases spanning the gap. The CDR3 spells CASSPASEQFF. CDR3 coding DNA: TGCGCCAGCAGCCCGGCGTCTGAGCAGTTCTTC.

This clonotype was recorded many times. At one end the junction does not follow the germline gene, possibly because of a read error. The chain couples TRBV7-9 to TRBJ2-7; TRBD1 is a possible D gene (6 bases). The V gene's germline CDR1 is SEHNR and CDR2 FQNEAQ (reference sequence). The CDR3 has 15 amino acids. CDR3 DNA: TGTGCCAGCAGCCTAGCCGGGGCAGGGGTGTACGAGCAGTACTTC. Its protein is CASSLAGAGVYEQYF.

The rearrangement joins TRBV11-2 to TRBJ2-6; perhaps TRBD2 as D (5 bases). Germline V CDR1 and CDR2: SGHAT, FQNNGV. V was shortened by 0 bases and J by 0 bases, with 15 bases between the two germline ends. The CDR3 is made up of 19 amino acids. In DNA, the CDR3 is TGTGCCAGCAGCTTAGATCTCGGACTTCCACGCTCTGGGGCCAACGTCCTGACTTTC. Translation gives CASSLDLGLPRSGANVLTF.

Ten or more counts support this clonotype. The chain has TRBV4-1 and TRBJ2-7; a possible D gene is TRBD2 (6 bases). Germline V gene data show CDR1 as MGHRA and CDR2 as YSYEKL. CDR3 length: 12 residues. Trimming took off 4 bases at V and 5 bases at J, with 9 bases between the two ends. CDR3 coding DNA: TGCGCCAGCAGCCCAGGCGGGGACGAGCAGTACTTC. It codes for CASSPGGDEQYF.

This clonotype was detected many times. The V call is TRBV10-3, the J call TRBJ1-1, with D possibly being TRBD1 (5 bases). Trimming removed 4 bases at V and 10 bases at J, with 16 bases between. This CDR3 contains 13 residues. Germline V gene sequence: CDR1 ENHRY, CDR2 SYGVKD. CDR3 sequence: CAISVEGPLAAFF. CDR3 bases: TGTGCCATCAGTGTCGAGGGGCCGCTAGCAGCTTTCTTT.